Listed here are 8 T cell receptor beta chains from one sample, sequenced in a study of T cell responses to AZD1222 COVID-19 vaccine. The protocol was immunoSEQ multiplex PCR, while the TCRdb copy is restricted to in-frame clones and leaves out a portion. This table holds 130,000 or so clones, 90% found once. The specimen comprised peripheral blood, sampled on day 0 of AZD1222 vaccination. The receptors were sampled from an adult in good health.

The rearrangement joins TRBV15 to TRBJ1-6; TRBD1 matches at 8 bases. After removal of 1 base from V and 0 bases from J, the junction contained 11 bases not matched to a gene. The length of the CDR3 is 20 residues. Germline V gives CDR1 LNHNV, CDR2 YYDKDF (reference sequence). The CDR3 bases are TGTGCCACCAGCAGAGCGCCCGGGACAGGATCGGGCTCCTATAATTCACCCCTCCACTTT. It yields the protein CATSRAPGTGSGSYNSPLHF.

This clone was seen only once. The chain uses TRBV3-1 (or the pseudogene TRBV3-2) and TRBJ1-2, with 7 bases lining up with TRBD1. Germline V gene lookup returns CDR1 LGHDT and CDR2 YNNKEL (reference sequence). The ends lost 5 bases at V and 2 bases at J; junction bases unmatched: 23. The CDR3 totals 20 residues. This CDR3 is CASSSWAKQGIGLRNYGYTF. CDR3 bases: TGTGCCAGCAGCTCCTGGGCTAAACAGGGGATAGGCTTACGGAACTATGGCTACACCTTC.

The rearrangement links TRBV5-6 to TRBJ1-5; D is possibly TRBD1 (6 bases). The germline V gene encodes CDR1 SGHDT and CDR2 YYEEEE. V was trimmed by 4 bases and J by 5 bases, leaving 10 bases between them. This CDR3 region has 13 residues. The CDR3 region has the DNA TGTGCCAGCAGCGCCTACAGGGATCAGCCCCAGCATTTT. This gives the protein CASSAYRDQPQHF. The variable domain in full, completed from reference TRBV5-6 and TRBJ1-5, reads DAGVTQSPTHLIKTRGQQVTLRCSPKSGHDTVSWYQQALGQGPQFIFQYYEEEERQRGNFPDRFSGHQFPNYSSELNVNALLLGDSALYLCASSAYRDQPQHFGDGTRLSIL.

CDR3 sequence reads: CASSEEGGGMAEAFF. CDR3 in DNA: TGTGCCAGCAGTGAAGAGGGGGGTGGTATGGCTGAAGCTTTCTTT. V usage is TRBV6-1 and J usage is TRBJ1-1; D might be TRBD1 (6 bases). V was shortened by 1 base and J by 6 bases, with 15 bases between the two germline ends. The germline gives CDR1 MNHNS, CDR2 SASEGT. There are 15 residues in the CDR3.

The rearrangement joins TRBV30 to TRBJ2-1, with 7 positions matching TRBD2. The CDR3 consists of 13 residues. The ends lost 4 bases at V and 7 bases at J; junction bases unmatched: 7. CDR1 and CDR2 (germline): GTSNPN, SVGIG (reference sequence). CDR3 protein: CAWTRLAGNEQFF. The DNA of the CDR3 is TGTGCCTGGACCCGACTAGCTGGGAATGAGCAGTTCTTC. The full variable domain, in which reference TRBV30 and TRBJ2-1 provide the parts outside the CDR3, is SQTIHQWPATLVQPVGSPLSLECTVEGTSNPNLYWYRQAAGRGLQLLFYSVGIGQISSEVPQNLSASRPQDRQFILSSKKLLLSDSGFYLCAWTRLAGNEQFFGPGTRLTVL.

V and J are TRBV9 and TRBJ1-1; D possibly corresponds to TRBD1 (5 bases). The CDR3 has 11 amino acids. CDR1 is SGDLS and CDR2 is YYNGEE in the germline V gene. Trimming left V 4 bases short and J 9 bases short, with 10 bases between. The CDR3 nucleotides are TGTGCCAGCAGCCTTGGGACGAAAGCTTTCTTT. This sequence encodes CASSLGTKAFF.

This chain connects TRBV10-2 to TRBJ1-1; D not resolved. The CDR3 has 14 amino acids. The germline V gene has CDR1 WSHSY and CDR2 SAAADI. The V gene lost 2 bases and the J gene lost 4 bases, with 11 bases spanning the gap. The chain's CDR3 is CASSEREFRTEAFF. CDR3 nucleotide sequence: TGCGCCAGCAGTGAGCGGGAGTTCCGCACTGAAGCTTTCTTT.

This rearrangement joins TRBV6-5 to TRBJ1-2, with D maybe TRBD1 (5 bases). The length of the CDR3 is 14 residues. CDR1 and CDR2 from the germline V gene are MNHEY and SVGAGI. Trimming removed 2 bases at V and 1 base at J, with 8 bases between. CDR3 sequence reads: CASSYGTNNYGYTF. Here the CDR3 DNA reads TGTGCCAGCAGTTACGGGACCAATAACTATGGCTACACCTTC.